Listed below are T cell receptor beta chains from one sample, sequenced in a study of T cells in Graves' hyperthyroidism and ophthalmopathy. TCRdb redid the calling of the multiplex PCR reads with MiXCR, one entry per CDR3 protein. The sample gives 540,000 or so distinct CDR3 sequences, 15% to 18% of which show up once; approximately 7.4% is in the top ten. Sequencing input: blood. Receptors originate from a woman in her thirties with Graves' hyperthyroidism. The CDR3 runs from the conserved cysteine through the conserved F or W. D genes are given only for firm matches. Clone size, where shown, is once, few, many, or a class for clones that have expanded.

CASSDGVTYEQYF	TGCGCCAGCAGCGATGGTGTTACCTACGAGCAGTACTTC	-	TRBV5-1	TRBJ2-7	many
CSARGEGVGETQYF	TGCAGTGCGAGAGGAGAGGGCGTGGGAGAGACCCAGTACTTC	-	TRBV20-1	TRBJ2-5	many
CASIFRGIWRQYF	TGCGCCAGCATTTTCAGGGGAATTTGGAGGCAGTACTTC	-	TRBV5-1	TRBJ2-7	many
CASSLLDGHGYTF	TGTGCCAGCAGTTTGTTGGACGGTCATGGCTACACCTTC	-	TRBV27	TRBJ1-2	few
CASSFTADGYTF	TGTGCCAGCAGTTTTACGGCAGACGGCTACACCTTC	-	TRBV27	TRBJ1-2	many
CASSSGTVVNTEAFF	TGTGCCAGCAGCTCCGGGACAGTCGTAAACACTGAAGCTTTCTTT	TRBD1	TRBV5-4	TRBJ1-1	few
CASSFLGAYNEQFF	TGCGCCAGCAGTTTCTTGGGGGCTTACAATGAGCAGTTCTTC	-	TRBV5-1	TRBJ2-1	few
CAISDRWAALDYGYTF	TGTGCCATCAGTGACAGATGGGCGGCACTTGACTATGGCTACACCTTC	-	TRBV10-3	TRBJ1-2	many
CASSRLAGALDEQYF	TGTGCCAGCAGCCGTCTAGCGGGAGCTCTAGACGAGCAGTACTTC	TRBD2	TRBV4-2	TRBJ2-7	-
CATSEGTSGTQETQYF	TGTGCCACCAGTGAGGGGACTAGCGGCACCCAAGAGACCCAGTACTTC	TRBD2	TRBV24-1	TRBJ2-5	-
CASSPQSRLQAFF	TGTGCCAGCAGCCCTCAGAGCAGGCTTCAAGCTTTCTTT	-	TRBV7-9	TRBJ1-1	many
CASIFRGGGNQPQHF	TGTGCCAGCATCTTCCGGGGGGGTGGCAATCAGCCCCAGCATTTT	-	TRBV28	TRBJ1-5	-
CASSPELYNEQFF	TGTGCCAGCAGCCCCGAGTTATACAATGAGCAGTTCTTC	-	TRBV7-2	TRBJ2-1	many
CASSLGTGGLFYEQYF	TGTGCCAGCAGCTTGGGGACAGGGGGCCTTTTCTACGAGCAGTACTTC	TRBD1	TRBV5-4	TRBJ2-7	-
CASSLGLVPTDTQYF	TGCGCCAGCAGCTTGGGGCTCGTCCCCACAGATACGCAGTATTTT	-	TRBV5-1	TRBJ2-3	few
CASSIYYEQYF	TGTGCCAGCAGTATCTACTACGAGCAGTACTTC	-	TRBV6-2/TRBV6-3	TRBJ2-7	many
CASSLEGAGNTGELFF	TGTGCCAGCAGCTTAGAAGGGGCCGGGAACACCGGGGAGCTGTTTTTT	-	TRBV7-2	TRBJ2-2	many
CASGSWADSYGYTF	TGTGCTAGTGGTTCCTGGGCTGACTCCTATGGCTACACCTTC	-	TRBV12-5	TRBJ1-2	many
CATSVRRDRRYYNEQFF	TGTGCCACCAGTGTTCGACGGGACAGGCGATACTACAATGAGCAGTTCTTC	TRBD1	TRBV24-1	TRBJ2-1	many
CASSPNGRLLAKNIQYF	TGTGCCAGCAGTCCCAACGGCCGGCTCCTAGCCAAAAACATTCAGTACTTC	-	TRBV11-1	TRBJ2-4	few
CASSLDRATTDTQYF	TGTGCCAGCAGCTTGGACAGGGCTACGACAGATACGCAGTATTTT	TRBD1	TRBV7-2	TRBJ2-3	many
CASRDRGVNTEAFF	TGTGCCAGCAGGGACAGGGGCGTGAATACTGAAGCTTTCTTT	TRBD1	TRBV2	TRBJ1-1	many
CASSPAKNRVTGYTF	TGTGCCAGCAGTCCTGCAAAAAACAGGGTTACTGGCTACACCTTC	-	TRBV12-3/TRBV12-4	TRBJ1-2	many
CASGPSRGDTQYF	TGTGCCAGCGGCCCTTCACGGGGAGATACGCAGTATTTT	-	TRBV7-9	TRBJ2-3	-
CASSSGMDNEQFF	TGTGCCAGCAGCTCCGGAATGGACAATGAGCAGTTCTTC	-	TRBV5-6	TRBJ2-1	many
CASTGTSETYEQYF	TGTGCCAGCACCGGGACTAGCGAGACCTACGAGCAGTACTTC	TRBD2	TRBV18	TRBJ2-7	many
CASSFRGQGKDTQYF	TGTGCCAGCAGCTTCCGGGGACAGGGGAAGGATACGCAGTATTTT	TRBD1	TRBV7-9	TRBJ2-3	once
CASQVLSYEQYF	TGTGCCAGCCAGGTTCTTTCCTACGAGCAGTACTTC	-	TRBV2	TRBJ2-7	many
CASSDTSGRANSFYEQYF	TGTGCCAGCAGCGACACTAGCGGGAGGGCCAATTCGTTCTACGAGCAGTACTTC	TRBD2	TRBV6-1	TRBJ2-7	-
CSAFGQEDQPQHF	TGCAGTGCCTTCGGACAGGAAGATCAGCCCCAGCATTTT	TRBD1	TRBV20-1	TRBJ1-5	-
CASSYTGSSYEQYF	TGTGCCAGCAGTTACACTGGCAGCTCCTACGAGCAGTACTTC	-	TRBV6-2/TRBV6-3	TRBJ2-7	few
CASSSFLAGGRTEAFF	TGTGCCAGCAGTTCCTTCTTGGCAGGGGGTCGCACTGAAGCTTTCTTT	TRBD1	TRBV6-1	TRBJ1-1	few
CASSGVGGSLRTDTQYF	TGTGCCAGCAGTGGGGTAGGGGGCAGTCTGCGAACAGATACGCAGTATTTT	TRBD1	TRBV28	TRBJ2-3	many
CASRPGTGVGYTF	TGTGCCAGCAGACCCGGGACAGGAGTTGGCTACACCTTC	TRBD1	TRBV6-1	TRBJ1-2	many
CASSPLARSTDTQYF	TGTGCCAGCAGCCCGTTGGCACGGAGCACAGATACGCAGTATTTT	-	TRBV11-2	TRBJ2-3	many
CASSPLAGSISYEQYF	TGTGCCAGCAGCCCTCTAGCGGGGTCGATCTCCTACGAGCAGTACTTC	TRBD2	TRBV7-8	TRBJ2-7	many
CASSSQGDTQYF	TGCGCCAGCAGCTCGCAGGGAGATACGCAGTATTTT	-	TRBV12-3/TRBV12-4	TRBJ2-3	many
CASSRGDYYEQYF	TGCGCCAGCAGCCGCGGGGACTACTACGAGCAGTACTTC	TRBD2	TRBV5-1	TRBJ2-7	many
CASSQVCSSQTDTQYF	TGTGCCAGCAGCCAAGTCTGCTCTAGCCAAACAGATACGCAGTATTTT	-	TRBV3-1	TRBJ2-3	many
CASSPSSDTGELFF	TGTGCCAGTAGCCCAAGTTCGGACACCGGGGAGCTGTTTTTT	-	TRBV19	TRBJ2-2	few
CASSRSGASSYEQYF	TGTGCCAGTAGTCGGTCGGGGGCCAGCTCCTACGAGCAGTACTTC	-	TRBV19	TRBJ2-7	few
CASSEFPGTSQPQHF	TGTGCCAGCAGTGAGTTTCCGGGGACTAGTCAGCCCCAGCATTTT	-	TRBV6-1	TRBJ1-5	few
CASSLELRTGELFF	TGTGCCAGCAGCTTAGAGTTGCGGACCGGGGAGCTGTTTTTT	-	TRBV11-2	TRBJ2-2	many
CSARGPGLAGLRAVTDTQYF	TGCAGTGCTAGGGGCCCGGGACTAGCGGGTTTAAGGGCGGTCACAGATACGCAGTATTTT	TRBD2	TRBV20-1	TRBJ2-3	few
CASREGGAPTNEKLFF	TGTGCCAGCAGGGAGGGGGGGGCTCCGACTAATGAAAAACTGTTTTTT	-	TRBV28	TRBJ1-4	many
CASSQPFSTEFF	TGTGCCAGCAGCCAACCGTTTTCTACAGAGTTCTTC	-	TRBV16	TRBJ2-1	-
CASSRNMGDVGETQYF	TGTGCCAGCAGTCGGAATATGGGGGATGTAGGGGAGACCCAGTACTTC	-	TRBV12-3/TRBV12-4	TRBJ2-5	many
CATSRLGGGTYNEQFF	TGTGCCACCAGCCGCTTGGGAGGGGGGACCTACAATGAGCAGTTCTTC	-	TRBV15	TRBJ2-1	-